The next 31 T cell receptor beta chains were all read from a single sample in a study of vaccination effects on CD4 cells after COVID-19 (dated by TCRdb to between 2021 and 2024). The library came from the immunoSEQ multiplex PCR assay. TCRdb stores this immuneACCESS table with in-frame sequences only. Part of the clones is absent; in the studies checked, under half of the shortfall reflects unresolved V genes, and no reason is known for the rest. Recorded for this sample are roughly 56,000 clones; 70% to 80% of them occurred a single time. Less than 4% of the sample goes to the ten largest clones. After more than 9 days of culture, CD4+ T cells were isolated with the EasySep CD4+ T cell isolation kit. Their recognized antigens are unknown. Sample: CD4+ T cells from PBMCs cultured without peptide, taken before COVID-19 vaccination. The receptor set was obtained from a human donor who received a COVID-19 vaccine.

The chain links TRBV7-9 to TRBJ2-1, with 8 bases lining up with TRBD1. Germline assignment: CDR1 SEHNR and CDR2 FQNEAQ (reference sequence). The ends lost 2 bases at V and 8 bases at J; junction bases unmatched: 5. The CDR3 totals 14 residues. The CDR3 spells CASSLRQGWDEQFF. In DNA, the CDR3 is TGTGCCAGCAGCTTAAGACAGGGGTGGGATGAGCAGTTCTTC.

The CDR3 coding sequence is TGTGCCAGCAGCTTGACAGTGGACTATGGCTACACCTTC. Protein: CASSLTVDYGYTF. The chain couples TRBV5-4 to TRBJ1-2, with unresolved D. With 1 base removed from V and 3 bases from J, the gap between germline ends came to 7 bases. Germline V gene data show CDR1 as SGHNT and CDR2 as YYREEE (reference sequence). The CDR3 is 13 residues long.

This clone turned up a few times. The CDR3 sequence: CASSLGQRGPLHF. The CDR3 DNA is TGTGCCAGCTCACTGGGACAAAGGGGTCCCCTCCACTTT. This chain connects TRBV18 to TRBJ1-6; D is possibly TRBD1 (6 bases). Deletions cut 4 bases from V and 13 bases from J, with 14 bases between. CDR1 KGHSH and CDR2 LQKENI come from the germline V gene. This CDR3 spans 13 amino acids.

CDR3 sequence reads: CASSVKGNTEAFF. The CDR3 region has the DNA TGTGCCAGCAGTGTAAAGGGGAACACTGAAGCTTTCTTT. This chain connects TRBV6-4 to TRBJ1-1; unclear D gene. The germline V and J ends were trimmed by 4 bases and 1 base, with 7 bases remaining between them. There are 13 residues in the CDR3. Per germline, CDR1 MRHNA and CDR2 SNTAGT.

This clone was seen once. The CDR3 region is CASSLSEYTEAFF. DNA of the CDR3: TGTGCCAGCAGTTTATCGGAGTACACTGAAGCTTTCTTT. The chain recombines TRBV28 with TRBJ1-1; D is ambiguous. Looked up from germline, CDR1 is MDHEN and CDR2 is SYDVKM. The length of the CDR3 is 13 residues. V shed 1 base and J shed 3 bases, with 6 bases lying between them. The variable domain in full, with the rest retrieved from reference TRBV28 and TRBJ1-1, is DVKVTQSSRYLVKRTGEKVFLECVQDMDHENMFWYRQDPGLGLRLIYFSYDVKMKEKGDIPEGYSVSREKKERFSLILESASTNQTSMYLCASSLSEYTEAFFGQGTRLTVV.

The chain uses TRBV15 and TRBJ1-5; D gene ambiguous. Trimming cost V 0 bases and J 1 base, with 10 bases left between them. The CDR3 is made up of 16 amino acids. The germline gives CDR1 LNHNV, CDR2 YYDKDF (reference sequence). CDR3 amino acids: CATSRDRAGSNQPQHF. CDR3 nucleotides: TGTGCCACCAGCAGAGATAGAGCGGGGAGCAATCAGCCCCAGCATTTT.

The genes are TRBV18 and TRBJ2-1, with TRBD2 matching 10 bases. Germline CDR1 KGHSH, CDR2 LQKENI. J lost 8 bases, V lost 2 bases, and 3 bases had no gene match. The CDR3 is 14 residues long. CDR3 sequence reads: CASSPGTSADEQFF. CDR3 DNA: TGTGCCAGCTCACCAGGGACTAGCGCCGATGAGCAGTTCTTC.

Concerning this clone itself: Relative to the germline gene, one junction end is altered; a read error may explain this. V usage is TRBV7-3 and J usage is TRBJ2-1; 10 nucleotides line up with TRBD1. Germline V gene data show CDR1 as SGHTA and CDR2 as FQGTGA. The CDR3 covers 15 residues. The CDR3 sequence: CASSYAGQGYNGQFF. CDR3 nucleotides: TGTGCCAGCAGCTACGCGGGACAGGGGTACAATGGGCAGTTCTTC.

V and J are TRBV5-4 and TRBJ1-1; maybe TRBD1 (6 bases). Trimming cost V 5 bases and J 4 bases, with 15 bases left between them. Germline V gene lookup returns CDR1 SGHNT and CDR2 YYREEE (reference sequence). This CDR3 has 14 residues. CDR3 residues: CASSTQQGITEAFF. The CDR3 DNA is TGTGCCAGCAGTACCCAACAGGGTATCACTGAAGCTTTCTTT.

This clone was detected only a few times. J is TRBJ2-5 and V is TRBV24-1; 8 bases map to TRBD1. CDR3 length: 14 amino acids. V was pared by 4 bases and J by 3 bases, with 3 bases of the junction left unmatched. In germline, CDR1 is KGHDR, CDR2 SFDVKD. As DNA, the CDR3 is TGTGCCACCAGTGACAGGACAGGGAAAGAGACCCAGTACTTC. This codes for CATSDRTGKETQYF.

The chain has TRBV24-1 and TRBJ2-2, with no clear D. The CDR3 runs to 12 residues. The germline V gene encodes CDR1 KGHDR and CDR2 SFDVKD. V was trimmed by 9 bases and J by 7 bases, leaving 11 bases between them. CDR3 residues: CATSRWGGELFF. The CDR3 bases are TGTGCCACCTCGCGGTGGGGCGGGGAGCTGTTTTTT.

CDR3 region: CATSEHRLAGGQETQYF. The CDR3 nucleotides are TGTGCCACCAGTGAGCATAGACTAGCGGGGGGGCAGGAGACCCAGTACTTC. The chain carries TRBV24-1 and TRBJ2-5, with TRBD2 identical over 14 bases. J lost 5 bases, V lost 4 bases, and 8 bases had no gene match. Germline V CDR1 and CDR2: KGHDR, SFDVKD. This CDR3 comprises 17 residues.

This clone has just one count. The chain carries TRBV5-1 and TRBJ1-1, with unresolved D. Trimming shortened V by 0 bases and J by 1 base, and 7 bases separated the two germline ends. CDR3 size: 14 residues. Germline CDR1 SGHRS, CDR2 YFSETQ. CDR3 in DNA: TGCGCCAGCAGCTTGGATCCGGGGAACACTGAAGCTTTCTTT. It encodes CASSLDPGNTEAFF.

This clone has a handful of counts. The chain joins TRBV18 to TRBJ1-4; 8 positions agree with TRBD1. CDR3 length: 16 residues. CDR1 and CDR2 from the germline V gene are KGHSH and LQKENI. After removal of 1 base from V and 2 bases from J, the junction contained 3 bases not matched to a gene. CDR3: CASSPRQGATNEKLFF. CDR3 nucleotides: TGTGCCAGCTCACCACGGCAGGGGGCGACTAATGAAAAACTGTTTTTT.

The V and J genes are TRBV18 and TRBJ1-1, with D possibly matching TRBD1 (6 bases). Trimming took off 5 bases at V and 4 bases at J, with 17 bases between the two ends. The germline CDR1 and CDR2 sequences are KGHSH and LQKENI. The CDR3 is 15 residues long. CDR3 sequence (DNA): TGTGCCAGCTCATTCATGGACAGTTTTATCACTGAAGCTTTCTTT. Amino acids: CASSFMDSFITEAFF.

The chain uses TRBV28 and TRBJ1-1, with a weak D call TRBD1 (5 bases). Deletions cut 3 bases from V and 1 base from J, with 18 bases between. Per germline, CDR1 MDHEN and CDR2 SYDVKM. The length of the CDR3 is 17 residues. The DNA for the CDR3 is TGTGCCAGCAGTTTGCCTACATCTAGTGGGGGGAACACTGAAGCTTTCTTT. Translation gives CASSLPTSSGGNTEAFF.

The rearrangement joins TRBV7-2 to TRBJ2-3, with TRBD2 matching 7 bases. The germline V gene has CDR1 SGHTA and CDR2 FQGNSA. V shed 3 bases, J shed 1 base, and the junction held 4 bases outside the gene matches. The CDR3 covers 15 residues. The CDR3 region is CASSFERGGTDTQYF. The CDR3 DNA reads TGTGCCAGCAGCTTTGAGCGGGGAGGCACAGATACGCAGTATTTT.

The chain employs TRBV4-2 and TRBJ2-1; 7 bases match TRBD2. Germline-derived CDR1 and CDR2 are LGHNA and YNFKEQ. V shed 3 bases and J 0 bases; nucleotides not matched to a gene: 5. The CDR3 spans 16 residues. The CDR3 loop reads CASSQERGGSYNEQFF. CDR3 in DNA: TGTGCCAGCAGCCAGGAGCGCGGGGGCTCCTACAATGAGCAGTTCTTC.

This clone was seen a few times. V is TRBV27 and J is TRBJ2-5, with TRBD1 matching 7 bases. This CDR3 region has 12 residues. Trimming took 6 bases from V and 5 from J; bases not matched to a gene: 3. Germline V gives CDR1 MNHEY, CDR2 SMNVEV (reference sequence). CDR3: CASRGGAETQYF. In DNA form, the CDR3 reads TGTGCCAGCAGAGGGGGCGCGGAGACCCAGTACTTC.

The chain joins TRBV5-6 to TRBJ2-5; TRBD1 matches 7 bases. Germline V gene lookup returns CDR1 SGHDT and CDR2 YYEEEE. Unmatched junction bases numbered 9, after V lost 2 bases and J lost 5 bases. CDR3 size: 15 residues. CDR3 sequence reads: CASSLNYPGQETQYF. In DNA, the CDR3 is TGTGCCAGCAGCTTAAATTATCCGGGACAGGAGACCCAGTACTTC. The entire variable domain, with the rest obtained from reference TRBV5-6 and TRBJ2-5, is as follows: DAGVTQSPTHLIKTRGQQVTLRCSPKSGHDTVSWYQQALGQGPQFIFQYYEEEERQRGNFPDRFSGHQFPNYSSELNVNALLLGDSALYLCASSLNYPGQETQYFGPGTRLLVL.

The chain links TRBV24-1 to TRBJ2-3; 9 nucleotides agree with TRBD1. Germline V lookup: CDR1 KGHDR, CDR2 SFDVKD. V lost 3 bases to trimming and J lost 4 bases; unmatched junction nucleotides: 7. The CDR3 has 16 amino acids. The CDR3 DNA is TGTGCCACCAGTGATCGGAGGGACAGGGCGCCAGATACGCAGTATTTT. This encodes CATSDRRDRAPDTQYF.

The chain has TRBV19 and TRBJ1-1; D is unresolved. Germline V gene lookup returns CDR1 LNHDA and CDR2 SQIVND (reference sequence). The CDR3 loop spans 16 amino acids. V was clipped by 5 bases and J by 2 bases, with 18 bases between them. The CDR3 is CASSSSLTGSNTEAFF. CDR3 DNA: TGTGCCAGTAGTTCTTCCCTCACCGGGTCCAACACTGAAGCTTTCTTT.

The chain joins TRBV10-3 to TRBJ2-5, with 8 bases fitting TRBD2. Germline trimming cut 9 bases from V and 0 bases from J; bases unmatched to any gene: 6. The CDR3 is made up of 14 amino acids. The germline V gene encodes CDR1 ENHRY and CDR2 SYGVKD. CDR3 region: CAISGTQDQETQYF. The CDR3 coding sequence is TGTGCCATTAGCGGGACACAAGACCAAGAGACCCAGTACTTC.

In its sample, this clone was seen a few times. This sequence joins TRBV16 and TRBJ1-2; TRBD1 matches at 7 bases. Germline CDR1 reads KGHSY; CDR2 reads FQNENV. This CDR3 spans 15 amino acids. V was pared by 2 bases and J by 8 bases, with 11 bases of the junction left unmatched. The CDR3 here is CASSQSTEGAGGYTF. The CDR3 DNA sequence: TGTGCCAGCAGCCAAAGCACCGAGGGGGCTGGAGGCTACACCTTC.

CDR3 in DNA: TGTGCCAGCAGTCTCGGACATGGCTACACCTTC. The encoded protein is CASSLGHGYTF. The J gene is TRBJ1-2, the V gene TRBV6-5; D remains unclear. Deletions cut 5 bases from V and 6 bases from J, with 7 bases between. The germline CDR1 and CDR2 sequences are MNHEY and SVGAGI. The CDR3 loop spans 11 amino acids.

V usage is TRBV7-2 and J usage is TRBJ2-2; no clear D gene. V lost 4 bases and J 4 bases, leaving 13 bases between the germline ends. Looked up from germline, CDR1 is SGHTA and CDR2 is FQGNSA. The CDR3 extends over 15 amino acids. The CDR3 region is CASSSQLPGTGELFF. The DNA of the CDR3 is TGTGCCAGCAGCTCACAACTCCCGGGCACCGGGGAGCTGTTTTTT.

V usage is TRBV18 and J usage is TRBJ1-1, with 9 nucleotides matching TRBD1. Looked up from germline, CDR1 is KGHSH and CDR2 is LQKENI. This CDR3 spans 14 amino acids. The trim removed 6 bases at V and 3 bases at J, leaving 5 bases unmatched. CDR3 bases: TGTGCCAGCTCGGGGGACAGGGCGGACACTGAAGCTTTCTTT. Its protein is CASSGDRADTEAFF.

The chain carries TRBV24-1 and TRBJ2-3; the D gene is possibly TRBD1 (5 bases). Deletions cut 6 bases from V and 2 bases from J, with 11 bases between. The CDR3 is 14 residues long. The V gene's germline CDR1 is KGHDR and CDR2 SFDVKD. The CDR3 region is CATSKGQDTDTQYF. CDR3 DNA sequence: TGTGCCACCAGTAAGGGGCAAGACACAGATACGCAGTATTTT.

This clone was seen once. The chain uses TRBV10-3 and TRBJ2-5, with D possibly being TRBD2 (6 bases). This CDR3 contains 14 residues. The V end lost 6 bases, the J end lost 1 base, and 12 bases lay between the germline ends. Germline lookup yields CDR1 ENHRY and CDR2 SYGVKD. The CDR3 loop is CAISQTSRQETQYF. DNA of the CDR3: TGTGCCATCAGCCAAACTAGCCGCCAAGAGACCCAGTACTTC.

The chain uses TRBV6-2 or TRBV6-3 and TRBJ2-5, with D perhaps matching TRBD2 (5 bases). Trimming took 6 bases from V and 4 from J, leaving 21 bases between them. Germline loops: CDR1 MNHEY, CDR2 SVGEGT. This CDR3 has 16 amino acids. The CDR3 DNA reads as TGTGCCAGCAGCCCCCTTTTTTCGGGGTCCGGAGAGACCCAGTACTTC. It codes for CASSPLFSGSGETQYF.

The chain couples TRBV4-1 to TRBJ1-2, with D unclear. The V and J ends lost 0 bases and 6 bases respectively, with 14 bases between them. Germline loops: CDR1 MGHRA, CDR2 YSYEKL. The CDR3 spans 15 residues. The CDR3 is CASSQDPREANGYTF. Written as DNA, the CDR3 is TGCGCCAGCAGCCAAGATCCCCGGGAGGCGAATGGCTACACCTTC.